The text below deals with one T cell receptor beta chain. The antigen remains unidentified. No DNA is shown, since the ends of the CDR3 on it are uncertain; the CDR3 is the one TCRdb lists. These data originate in a study of OX40 agonist ivuxolimab in advanced cancers. Turning to the study itself: Six ivuxolimab dose levels, 0.01 to 10 mg/kg, were given intravenously every 2 weeks. Study-level results: Expanded clones were, on average, more numerous among CD8+ T cells than CD4+. The 0.1-3.0 mg/kg partial responders had among the lowest clonal expansion.

Including both end residues, the CDR3 is 20 amino acids long. The table came from immunoSEQ multiplex PCR; TCRdb's copy has only in-frame clones and leaves some out. The sample has around 140,000 clones, roughly 91% seen once. The sample in question was CD4+ or CD8+ T cells sorted from blood, obtained in a trial of the OX40 agonist ivuxolimab. This TCR was sampled from an adult with an advanced solid tumor such as melanoma, head and neck, liver or kidney cancer. The chain recombines TRBV21-1 with TRBJ2-4; TRBD2 is the table's D call and was not checked against the DNA. TRBV21-1 is given as a pseudogene. CDR3 amino acids: CASRLAGGEYGCLAKNIQYF.